This T cell receptor beta chain was retrieved from a study of blood T cell repertoires in COVID-19. The wider study: Both acute and convalescent COVID-19 samples were obtained from the United States, Italy and Spain. T cells, B-cell-depleted T cells, or PBMCs supplied cDNA or gDNA.

This clone was seen only a few times. Authors' analysis steps: Reference gene primer amplification in the assay estimated nucleated cell counts. Clones were read by immunoSEQ multiplex PCR, and TCRdb kept only the in-frame ones, dropping some. V and J calls and clone size are given by that table; D and trimming were obtained from the DNA. The data contain approximately 98,000 clones, roughly 87% of them singletons. Trimming stripped 1 base from V and 5 bases from J, with 15 bases between. Germline-derived CDR1 and CDR2 are SGHVS and FNYEAQ. CDR3 length equals 15 residues. Sample: peripheral blood. The clonotype originates from an elderly man with acute or convalescent COVID-19. The chain uses TRBV7-6 and TRBJ2-7, with D tentatively TRBD2 (7 bases). The CDR3 protein is CASSLEGGRGNEQYF. CDR3 sequence (DNA): TGTGCCAGCAGCTTAGAAGGAGGGAGGGGGAACGAGCAGTACTTC.